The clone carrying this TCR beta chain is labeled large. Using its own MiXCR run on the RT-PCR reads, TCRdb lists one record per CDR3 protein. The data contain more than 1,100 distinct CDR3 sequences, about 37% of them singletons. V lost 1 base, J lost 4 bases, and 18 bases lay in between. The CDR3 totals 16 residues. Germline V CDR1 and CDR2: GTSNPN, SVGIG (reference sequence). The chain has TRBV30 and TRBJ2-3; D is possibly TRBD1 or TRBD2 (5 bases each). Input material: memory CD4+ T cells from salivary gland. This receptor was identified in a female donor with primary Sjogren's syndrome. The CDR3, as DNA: TGTGCCTGGAGTGGGCGAGGGGCGCTTTTTGCAGATACGCAGTATTTT. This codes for CAWSGRGALFADTQYF.